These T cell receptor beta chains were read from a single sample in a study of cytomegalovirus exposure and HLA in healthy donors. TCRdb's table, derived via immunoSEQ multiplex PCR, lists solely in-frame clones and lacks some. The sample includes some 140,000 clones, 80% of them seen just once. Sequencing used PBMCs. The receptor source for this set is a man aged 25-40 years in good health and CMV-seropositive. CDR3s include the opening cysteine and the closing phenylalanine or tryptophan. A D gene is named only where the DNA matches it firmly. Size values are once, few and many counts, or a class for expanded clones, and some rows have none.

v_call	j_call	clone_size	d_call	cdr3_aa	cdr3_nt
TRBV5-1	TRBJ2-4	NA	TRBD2	CASSRTTSGRDIGNIQYF	TGCGCCAGCAGCCGTACTACTAGCGGGAGGGATATCGGAAACATTCAGTACTTC
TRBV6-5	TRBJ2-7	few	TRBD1	CASRGQTYEQYF	TGTGCCAGCAGGGGACAGACCTACGAGCAGTACTTC
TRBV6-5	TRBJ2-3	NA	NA	CASRPRRLTDTQYF	TGTGCCAGCAGGCCGCGGAGACTCACAGATACGCAGTATTTT
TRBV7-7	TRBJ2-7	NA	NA	CASSQYLYEQYF	TGTGCTAGCAGCCAGTACCTGTACGAGCAGTACTTC
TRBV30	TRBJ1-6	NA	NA	CAWSTRVNSPLHF	TGTGCCTGGAGTACTCGGGTGAATTCACCCCTCCACTTT
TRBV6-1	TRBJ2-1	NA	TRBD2	CASRTSGSSYNEQFF	TGTGCCAGCAGGACCAGCGGGAGCTCCTACAATGAGCAGTTCTTC
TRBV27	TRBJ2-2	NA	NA	CASSFYANTGELFF	TGTGCCAGCAGTTTTTATGCGAACACCGGGGAGCTGTTTTTT
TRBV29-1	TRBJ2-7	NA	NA	CSVASRGFYEQYF	TGCAGCGTTGCTAGCAGGGGATTCTACGAGCAGTACTTC
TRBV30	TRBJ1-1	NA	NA	CAWSVPLQERTEAFF	TGTGCCTGGAGTGTTCCTTTACAGGAACGCACTGAAGCTTTCTTT
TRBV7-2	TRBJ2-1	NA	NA	CASSLVGGYSYNEQFF	TGTGCCAGCAGCTTAGTCGGGGGTTACTCCTACAATGAGCAGTTCTTC
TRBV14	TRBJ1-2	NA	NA	CASSQDIGVFGYTF	TGTGCCAGCAGCCAAGATATAGGGGTTTTCGGCTACACCTTC
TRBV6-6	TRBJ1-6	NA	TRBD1	CASSYRDSLVSPLHF	TGTGCCAGCAGTTACCGGGACAGCTTAGTGTCACCCCTCCACTTT
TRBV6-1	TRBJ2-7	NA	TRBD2	CASSYTSGADEQYF	TGTGCCAGCAGTTATACTAGCGGTGCCGACGAGCAGTACTTC
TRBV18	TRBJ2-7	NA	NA	CASSPGASYEQYF	TGTGCCAGCTCACCGGGAGCCTCCTACGAGCAGTACTTC
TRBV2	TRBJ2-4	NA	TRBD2	CASIATSGSIVAKNIQYF	TGTGCCAGCATAGCGACTAGCGGGAGTATCGTAGCCAAAAACATTCAGTACTTC
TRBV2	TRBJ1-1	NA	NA	CASSEVTNMNTEAFF	TGTGCCAGCAGTGAAGTAACGAACATGAACACTGAAGCTTTCTTT
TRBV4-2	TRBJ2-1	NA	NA	CASSQDMTEQFF	TGTGCCAGCAGCCAAGACATGACAGAGCAGTTCTTC
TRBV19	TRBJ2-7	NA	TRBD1	CASSITGTGTYEQYF	TGTGCCAGTAGTATTACCGGGACAGGGACCTACGAGCAGTACTTC
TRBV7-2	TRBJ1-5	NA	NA	CASSFRSNQPQHF	TGTGCCAGCAGCTTTCGTAGCAATCAGCCCCAGCATTTT
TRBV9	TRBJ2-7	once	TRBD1	CASSHGTGGNSYEQYF	TGTGCCAGCAGCCACGGGACAGGGGGTAACTCCTACGAGCAGTACTTC
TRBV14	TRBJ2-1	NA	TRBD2	CASSQASGSVYNEQFF	TGTGCCAGCAGCCAAGCTAGCGGGAGTGTCTACAATGAGCAGTTCTTC
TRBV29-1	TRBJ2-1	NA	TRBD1	CSVEVTGAGDEQFF	TGCAGCGTTGAAGTGACAGGGGCGGGCGATGAGCAGTTCTTC
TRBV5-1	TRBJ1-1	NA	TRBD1	CASSFSGGRMNTEAFF	TGCGCCAGCAGCTTCTCAGGGGGCCGGATGAACACTGAAGCTTTCTTT
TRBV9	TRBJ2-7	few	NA	CASSGRDNSYEQYF	TGTGCCAGCAGCGGACGGGACAACTCCTACGAGCAGTACTTC
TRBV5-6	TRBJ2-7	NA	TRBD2	CASSRGGSGTSSYEQYF	TGTGCCAGCAGCCGGGGGGGTAGCGGGACTAGCTCCTACGAGCAGTACTTC
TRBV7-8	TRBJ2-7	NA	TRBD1	CASSQDRDEQYF	TGTGCCAGCAGCCAGGACAGGGACGAGCAGTACTTC
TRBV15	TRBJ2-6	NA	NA	CATSRSISGANVLTF	TGTGCCACCAGCAGAAGCATCTCTGGGGCCAACGTCCTGACTTTC
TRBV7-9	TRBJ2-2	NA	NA	CSSSLLPQGGTGELFF	TGTTCCAGCAGCTTACTCCCCCAGGGGGGCACCGGGGAGCTGTTTTTT